Below, 25 T cell receptor beta chains from the same sample are listed, as sequenced in a study of T cell responses to AZD1222 COVID-19 vaccine. Produced via immunoSEQ multiplex PCR; TCRdb's table is partial and in-frame only. There are over 120,000 clones in the sample; around 85% occur only once, and around 7.8% lies in the top ten. The material was peripheral blood, obtained on day 0 of AZD1222 vaccination. All receptors derive from an adult in good health.

CDR3 residues: CASSSGWGTEAFF. CDR3 in DNA: TGTGCCAGCAGCTCAGGATGGGGCACTGAAGCTTTCTTT. This rearrangement joins TRBV7-2 to TRBJ1-1; D ambiguous. V was trimmed by 4 bases and J by 4 bases, leaving 10 bases between them. Germline V gene lookup returns CDR1 SGHTA and CDR2 FQGNSA. This CDR3 comprises 13 residues.

The gene calls are TRBV5-6 and TRBJ1-4; D is unclear. This CDR3 is built from 14 residues. The V end lost 4 bases, the J end lost 8 bases, and 15 bases lay between the germline ends. Germline CDR1 is SGHDT and CDR2 is YYEEEE. The CDR3 is CASSPPGVGEKLFF. CDR3 DNA sequence: TGTGCCAGCAGCCCCCCCGGGGTAGGGGAAAAACTGTTTTTT.

The J gene is TRBJ1-2, the V gene TRBV7-8; D not resolved. This CDR3 is 12 amino acids long. In germline, CDR1 is SGHVS, CDR2 FQNEAQ. V was trimmed by 5 bases and J by 6 bases, leaving 10 bases between them. The CDR3 nucleotides read TGTGCCAGCAGCCCCACGGCCGATGGCTACACCTTC. Translating it yields CASSPTADGYTF.

This chain joins TRBV7-9 and TRBJ2-7; 8 positions match TRBD1. The germline V gene has CDR1 SEHNR and CDR2 FQNEAQ (reference sequence). The V gene end was trimmed by 8 bases and the J gene end by 2 bases; junction bases not matched to a gene: 11. The CDR3 runs 15 residues. CDR3 loop: CASGGVTGEPYEQYF. DNA for the CDR3: TGTGCCAGCGGTGGGGTGACAGGGGAACCCTACGAGCAGTACTTC. The variable domain in full, with the rest retrieved from reference TRBV7-9 and TRBJ2-7, is DTGVSQNPRHKITKRGQNVTFRCDPISEHNRLYWYRQTLGQGPEFLTYFQNEAQLEKSRLLSDRFSAERPKGSFSTLEIQRTEQGDSAMYLCASGGVTGEPYEQYFGPGTRLTVT.

The gene calls are TRBV19 and TRBJ2-7, with 13 bases matching TRBD2. CDR3 length: 17 residues. The germline V gene encodes CDR1 LNHDA and CDR2 SQIVND (reference sequence). V trimming: 4 bases; J trimming: 3 bases; junction bases outside the gene matches: 9. CDR3 amino acids: CASSKGLAGDLRYEQYF. CDR3 sequence (DNA): TGTGCCAGTAGTAAAGGACTAGCGGGAGACCTTCGCTACGAGCAGTACTTC.

This clone was picked up one time. The chain employs TRBV3-1 (or the pseudogene TRBV3-2) and TRBJ2-1; D gene ambiguous. The germline V gene has CDR1 LGHDT and CDR2 YNNKEL (reference sequence). The ends were cut back, 0 bases at V and 11 bases at J, with 8 bases in the middle. The CDR3 consists of 12 residues. CDR3 coding DNA: TGTGCCAGCAGCCAAGACGGACCCCAGCAGTTCTTC. Encoded protein: CASSQDGPQQFF.

The chain recombines TRBV11-2 with TRBJ1-3; D remains ambiguous. Germline values: CDR1 SGHAT, CDR2 FQNNGV. The CDR3 totals 13 residues. V lost 1 base and J lost 4, with 5 bases in between. The CDR3 is CASSLGSGNTIYF. The CDR3 coding sequence is TGTGCCAGCAGCTTAGGGTCCGGAAACACCATATATTTT. The full variable domain, with the rest looked up from reference TRBV11-2 and TRBJ1-3, is EAGVAQSPRYKIIEKRQSVAFWCNPISGHATLYWYQQILGQGPKLLIQFQNNGVVDDSQLPKDRFSAERLKGVDSTLKIQPAKLEDSAVYLCASSLGSGNTIYFGEGSWLTVV.

V usage is TRBV18 and J usage is TRBJ1-6; D call uncertain. The germline gives CDR1 KGHSH, CDR2 LQKENI. V lost 6 bases, J lost 4 bases, and 10 bases lay in between. The CDR3 loop spans 14 amino acids. The CDR3 DNA reads TGTGCCAGCTCTCGTGAGGCATATAATTCACCCCTCCACTTT. It is translated as CASSREAYNSPLHF.

The chain joins TRBV6-5 to TRBJ1-2; D is perhaps TRBD1 (6 bases). V was cut by 7 bases and J by 7 bases, with 16 bases left in between. CDR1 and CDR2 (germline): MNHEY, SVGAGI. There are 13 residues in the CDR3. The CDR3 is CASTRGLNGGYTF. The CDR3 region has the DNA TGTGCCAGCACCCGGGGGCTGAATGGTGGCTACACCTTC.

The V call is TRBV19, the J call TRBJ1-4; tentative D call: TRBD1 (6 bases). The V gene's germline CDR1 is LNHDA and CDR2 SQIVND (reference sequence). V was cut by 9 bases and J by 8 bases, with 19 bases left in between. This CDR3 is 14 amino acids long. The CDR3 sequence is CASLGFQGSEKLFF. The CDR3 DNA reads TGTGCCAGCCTCGGATTCCAGGGGAGCGAAAAACTGTTTTTT.

The chain recombines TRBV6-5 with TRBJ1-1; D is unresolved. Germline values: CDR1 MNHEY, CDR2 SVGAGI. The CDR3 is 11 amino acids. V was cut by 6 bases and J by 11 bases, with 13 bases left in between. The CDR3 DNA reads TGTGCCAGCAGGGCGACCGTAGCTGCTTTCTTT. Translating gives CASRATVAAFF.

The genes are TRBV7-2 and TRBJ1-2, with TRBD1 matching 11 bases. After removal of 0 bases from V and 8 bases from J, the junction contained 5 bases not matched to a gene. The length of the CDR3 is 15 residues. Per germline, CDR1 SGHTA and CDR2 FQGNSA. The CDR3 region has the DNA TGTGCCAGCAGCTTAGCGTGGACAGGGGGCGAGGGCTACACCTTC. Amino acids: CASSLAWTGGEGYTF. The complete variable domain, with remaining parts taken from reference TRBV7-2 and TRBJ1-2, reads GAGVSQSPSNKVTEKGKDVELRCDPISGHTALYWYRQSLGQGLEFLIYFQGNSAPDKSGLPSDRFSAERTGGSVSTLTIQRTQQEDSAVYLCASSLAWTGGEGYTFGSGTRLTVV.

This chain connects TRBV2 to TRBJ2-7; a possible D gene is TRBD1 (7 bases). From germline, CDR1 is SNHLY and CDR2 FYNNEI. The V gene lost 3 bases and the J gene lost 2 bases, with 14 bases spanning the gap. The CDR3 has 15 residues. This CDR3 is CASSDLGRGAYEQYF. CDR3 bases: TGTGCCAGCAGTGATTTAGGCAGGGGGGCCTACGAGCAGTACTTC.

V is TRBV6-5 and J is TRBJ2-7, with D tentatively TRBD2 (6 bases). In germline, CDR1 is MNHEY, CDR2 SVGAGI. With 3 bases removed from V and 7 bases from J, the gap between germline ends came to 10 bases. The CDR3 length is 12 residues. The CDR3 is CASSYGGEEQYF. The CDR3 nucleotides are TGTGCCAGCAGTTATGGCGGGGAGGAGCAGTACTTC.

The rearrangement links TRBV4-1 to TRBJ1-5, with D perhaps TRBD1 (5 bases). The CDR3 is made up of 16 amino acids. With 2 bases removed from V and 5 bases from J, the gap between germline ends came to 16 bases. Germline loops: CDR1 MGHRA, CDR2 YSYEKL. The CDR3 DNA reads TGCGCCAGCAGCCAACGTTTGGGGCCGATGGATCAGCCCCAGCATTTT. It translates to CASSQRLGPMDQPQHF.

This chain joins TRBV5-1 and TRBJ2-7, with 13 bases aligning to TRBD2. Unmatched junction bases numbered 3, after V lost 3 bases and J lost 0 bases. The germline CDR1 and CDR2 sequences are SGHRS and YFSETQ. CDR3 length equals 16 residues. Here the CDR3 reads CASSSGTSGISYEQYF. CDR3 sequence (DNA): TGCGCCAGCAGCTCCGGGACTAGCGGGATCTCCTACGAGCAGTACTTC.

V gene TRBV28 combines with J gene TRBJ1-1; D unclear. The germline CDR1 and CDR2 sequences are MDHEN and SYDVKM. Trimming pared 7 bases from V and 3 bases from J, leaving 12 bases between. The CDR3 sequence is 13 residues long. The CDR3 loop reads CASMEVSDTEAFF. In DNA form, the CDR3 reads TGTGCCAGCATGGAGGTTTCGGACACTGAAGCTTTCTTT. The full variable domain, its missing parts supplied by reference TRBV28 and TRBJ1-1, is DVKVTQSSRYLVKRTGEKVFLECVQDMDHENMFWYRQDPGLGLRLIYFSYDVKMKEKGDIPEGYSVSREKKERFSLILESASTNQTSMYLCASMEVSDTEAFFGQGTRLTVV.

The J gene is TRBJ2-1, the V gene TRBV2; 7 bases are a match to TRBD2. The CDR3 contains 15 residues. Trimming cost V 2 bases and J 12 bases; bases outside gene matches: 13. Looked up from germline, CDR1 is SNHLY and CDR2 is FYNNEI. CDR3 sequence reads: CASSEFPIGTGGQFF. CDR3 nucleotides: TGTGCCAGCAGTGAATTCCCGATCGGTACGGGAGGGCAGTTCTTC.

The chain employs TRBV7-8 and TRBJ2-5; 7 bases fit TRBD1. Per germline, CDR1 SGHVS and CDR2 FQNEAQ. Losses at the gene ends were 0 bases for V and 6 bases for J; bases not matched to a gene: 1. The CDR3 totals 13 residues. In DNA form, the CDR3 reads TGTGCCAGCAGCTTAGCAGGGGGCAAGACCCAGTACTTC. It translates to CASSLAGGKTQYF.

This chain links TRBV19 with TRBJ1-1; TRBD1 matches 9 bases. The V gene end was trimmed by 0 bases and the J gene end by 3 bases; junction bases not matched to a gene: 5. The germline gives CDR1 LNHDA, CDR2 SQIVND (reference sequence). The CDR3 is 16 amino acids. The CDR3 here is CASSIDHWTGDTEAFF. The CDR3 DNA sequence: TGTGCCAGTAGTATAGATCATTGGACAGGGGACACTGAAGCTTTCTTT.

The J gene is TRBJ2-4, the V gene TRBV30, with a tentative D call TRBD1 (5 bases). Trimming cost V 0 bases and J 9 bases, with 12 bases left between them. Germline V gene sequence: CDR1 GTSNPN, CDR2 SVGIG (reference sequence). The CDR3 covers 13 residues. CDR3 coding DNA: TGTGCCTGGAGTGTGACATCCCAGGGCATTCAGTACTTC. Its protein product is CAWSVTSQGIQYF.

The V call is TRBV4-1, the J call TRBJ2-3, with no clear D. The CDR3 totals 15 residues. V was clipped by 0 bases and J by 4 bases, with 11 bases between them. Per the germline V gene, CDR1 is MGHRA and CDR2 is YSYEKL. CDR3 nucleotide sequence: TGCGCCAGCAGCCAAGAGGCAGCCAGTCCAGATACGCAGTATTTT. This gives the protein CASSQEAASPDTQYF.

The gene calls are TRBV18 and TRBJ1-2; D is possibly TRBD1 (5 bases). Germline loops: CDR1 KGHSH, CDR2 LQKENI. Deletions cut 0 bases from V and 7 bases from J, with 18 bases between. The CDR3 runs to 16 residues. This CDR3 is CASSPPEGKVRSGYTF. CDR3 in DNA: TGTGCCAGCTCACCACCGGAGGGGAAAGTTAGAAGTGGCTACACCTTC.

The chain is built from TRBV19 and TRBJ1-5, with unresolved D. Germline CDR1 LNHDA, CDR2 SQIVND (reference sequence). There are 11 residues in the CDR3. Trimming stripped 6 bases from V and 11 bases from J, with 11 bases between. CDR3: CASSSRETQHF. The CDR3 nucleotides are TGTGCCAGTAGCAGTCGGGAGACCCAGCATTTT.

This clone was recorded once. The rearrangement uses TRBV27 and TRBJ2-3; TRBD2 might be the D (7 bases). Trimming removed 1 base at V and 5 bases at J, with 13 bases between. This CDR3 comprises 15 residues. Germline values: CDR1 MNHEY, CDR2 SMNVEV (reference sequence). In nucleotides, the CDR3 is TGTGCCAGCAGTTTATATAGGGGAGGGGGAGATACGCAGTATTTT. Residues: CASSLYRGGGDTQYF.